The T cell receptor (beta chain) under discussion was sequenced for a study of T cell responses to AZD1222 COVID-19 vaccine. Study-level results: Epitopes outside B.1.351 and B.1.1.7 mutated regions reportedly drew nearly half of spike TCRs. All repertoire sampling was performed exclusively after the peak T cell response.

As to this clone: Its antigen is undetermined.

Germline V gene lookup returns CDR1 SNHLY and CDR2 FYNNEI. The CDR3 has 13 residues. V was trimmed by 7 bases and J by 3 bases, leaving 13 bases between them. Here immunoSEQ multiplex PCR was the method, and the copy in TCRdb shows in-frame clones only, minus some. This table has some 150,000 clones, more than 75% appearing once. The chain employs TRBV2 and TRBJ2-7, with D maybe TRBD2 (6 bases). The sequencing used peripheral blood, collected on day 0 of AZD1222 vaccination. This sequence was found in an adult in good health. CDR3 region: CASKASANYEQYF. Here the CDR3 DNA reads TGTGCCAGCAAGGCTAGCGCTAACTACGAGCAGTACTTC.